This T cell receptor (beta chain) was captured in a study of CD8+ T cells in alopecia areata. The study, taken as a whole, reports: Patients shared TCRs less clearly than mice did, possibly owing to HLA.

The CDR3 loop spans 16 amino acids. The junction had 12 bases not matched to a gene; V was cut back by 6 bases and J by 6 bases. As concerns this clone: The target antigen is unknown.

Reverse transcription of extracted RNA yielded cDNA, which provided the sequencing template. The data were produced by immunoSEQ multiplex PCR, yet TCRdb's version contains in-frame clones alone and is incomplete. The table lists about 99,000 clones, 45% to 60% of them singletons. Sample: CD4+ T cells sorted from blood. V usage is TRBV23-1 and J usage is TRBJ2-2; 8 bases line up with TRBD1. TRBV23-1 belongs to the ORF category, with a function that is uncertain. The source is a human donor in good health. The DNA for the CDR3 is TGCGCCAGCAGGGGATTCCGGGACAGGTGCCCCGGGGAGCTGTTTTTT. Residues: CASRGFRDRCPGELFF.